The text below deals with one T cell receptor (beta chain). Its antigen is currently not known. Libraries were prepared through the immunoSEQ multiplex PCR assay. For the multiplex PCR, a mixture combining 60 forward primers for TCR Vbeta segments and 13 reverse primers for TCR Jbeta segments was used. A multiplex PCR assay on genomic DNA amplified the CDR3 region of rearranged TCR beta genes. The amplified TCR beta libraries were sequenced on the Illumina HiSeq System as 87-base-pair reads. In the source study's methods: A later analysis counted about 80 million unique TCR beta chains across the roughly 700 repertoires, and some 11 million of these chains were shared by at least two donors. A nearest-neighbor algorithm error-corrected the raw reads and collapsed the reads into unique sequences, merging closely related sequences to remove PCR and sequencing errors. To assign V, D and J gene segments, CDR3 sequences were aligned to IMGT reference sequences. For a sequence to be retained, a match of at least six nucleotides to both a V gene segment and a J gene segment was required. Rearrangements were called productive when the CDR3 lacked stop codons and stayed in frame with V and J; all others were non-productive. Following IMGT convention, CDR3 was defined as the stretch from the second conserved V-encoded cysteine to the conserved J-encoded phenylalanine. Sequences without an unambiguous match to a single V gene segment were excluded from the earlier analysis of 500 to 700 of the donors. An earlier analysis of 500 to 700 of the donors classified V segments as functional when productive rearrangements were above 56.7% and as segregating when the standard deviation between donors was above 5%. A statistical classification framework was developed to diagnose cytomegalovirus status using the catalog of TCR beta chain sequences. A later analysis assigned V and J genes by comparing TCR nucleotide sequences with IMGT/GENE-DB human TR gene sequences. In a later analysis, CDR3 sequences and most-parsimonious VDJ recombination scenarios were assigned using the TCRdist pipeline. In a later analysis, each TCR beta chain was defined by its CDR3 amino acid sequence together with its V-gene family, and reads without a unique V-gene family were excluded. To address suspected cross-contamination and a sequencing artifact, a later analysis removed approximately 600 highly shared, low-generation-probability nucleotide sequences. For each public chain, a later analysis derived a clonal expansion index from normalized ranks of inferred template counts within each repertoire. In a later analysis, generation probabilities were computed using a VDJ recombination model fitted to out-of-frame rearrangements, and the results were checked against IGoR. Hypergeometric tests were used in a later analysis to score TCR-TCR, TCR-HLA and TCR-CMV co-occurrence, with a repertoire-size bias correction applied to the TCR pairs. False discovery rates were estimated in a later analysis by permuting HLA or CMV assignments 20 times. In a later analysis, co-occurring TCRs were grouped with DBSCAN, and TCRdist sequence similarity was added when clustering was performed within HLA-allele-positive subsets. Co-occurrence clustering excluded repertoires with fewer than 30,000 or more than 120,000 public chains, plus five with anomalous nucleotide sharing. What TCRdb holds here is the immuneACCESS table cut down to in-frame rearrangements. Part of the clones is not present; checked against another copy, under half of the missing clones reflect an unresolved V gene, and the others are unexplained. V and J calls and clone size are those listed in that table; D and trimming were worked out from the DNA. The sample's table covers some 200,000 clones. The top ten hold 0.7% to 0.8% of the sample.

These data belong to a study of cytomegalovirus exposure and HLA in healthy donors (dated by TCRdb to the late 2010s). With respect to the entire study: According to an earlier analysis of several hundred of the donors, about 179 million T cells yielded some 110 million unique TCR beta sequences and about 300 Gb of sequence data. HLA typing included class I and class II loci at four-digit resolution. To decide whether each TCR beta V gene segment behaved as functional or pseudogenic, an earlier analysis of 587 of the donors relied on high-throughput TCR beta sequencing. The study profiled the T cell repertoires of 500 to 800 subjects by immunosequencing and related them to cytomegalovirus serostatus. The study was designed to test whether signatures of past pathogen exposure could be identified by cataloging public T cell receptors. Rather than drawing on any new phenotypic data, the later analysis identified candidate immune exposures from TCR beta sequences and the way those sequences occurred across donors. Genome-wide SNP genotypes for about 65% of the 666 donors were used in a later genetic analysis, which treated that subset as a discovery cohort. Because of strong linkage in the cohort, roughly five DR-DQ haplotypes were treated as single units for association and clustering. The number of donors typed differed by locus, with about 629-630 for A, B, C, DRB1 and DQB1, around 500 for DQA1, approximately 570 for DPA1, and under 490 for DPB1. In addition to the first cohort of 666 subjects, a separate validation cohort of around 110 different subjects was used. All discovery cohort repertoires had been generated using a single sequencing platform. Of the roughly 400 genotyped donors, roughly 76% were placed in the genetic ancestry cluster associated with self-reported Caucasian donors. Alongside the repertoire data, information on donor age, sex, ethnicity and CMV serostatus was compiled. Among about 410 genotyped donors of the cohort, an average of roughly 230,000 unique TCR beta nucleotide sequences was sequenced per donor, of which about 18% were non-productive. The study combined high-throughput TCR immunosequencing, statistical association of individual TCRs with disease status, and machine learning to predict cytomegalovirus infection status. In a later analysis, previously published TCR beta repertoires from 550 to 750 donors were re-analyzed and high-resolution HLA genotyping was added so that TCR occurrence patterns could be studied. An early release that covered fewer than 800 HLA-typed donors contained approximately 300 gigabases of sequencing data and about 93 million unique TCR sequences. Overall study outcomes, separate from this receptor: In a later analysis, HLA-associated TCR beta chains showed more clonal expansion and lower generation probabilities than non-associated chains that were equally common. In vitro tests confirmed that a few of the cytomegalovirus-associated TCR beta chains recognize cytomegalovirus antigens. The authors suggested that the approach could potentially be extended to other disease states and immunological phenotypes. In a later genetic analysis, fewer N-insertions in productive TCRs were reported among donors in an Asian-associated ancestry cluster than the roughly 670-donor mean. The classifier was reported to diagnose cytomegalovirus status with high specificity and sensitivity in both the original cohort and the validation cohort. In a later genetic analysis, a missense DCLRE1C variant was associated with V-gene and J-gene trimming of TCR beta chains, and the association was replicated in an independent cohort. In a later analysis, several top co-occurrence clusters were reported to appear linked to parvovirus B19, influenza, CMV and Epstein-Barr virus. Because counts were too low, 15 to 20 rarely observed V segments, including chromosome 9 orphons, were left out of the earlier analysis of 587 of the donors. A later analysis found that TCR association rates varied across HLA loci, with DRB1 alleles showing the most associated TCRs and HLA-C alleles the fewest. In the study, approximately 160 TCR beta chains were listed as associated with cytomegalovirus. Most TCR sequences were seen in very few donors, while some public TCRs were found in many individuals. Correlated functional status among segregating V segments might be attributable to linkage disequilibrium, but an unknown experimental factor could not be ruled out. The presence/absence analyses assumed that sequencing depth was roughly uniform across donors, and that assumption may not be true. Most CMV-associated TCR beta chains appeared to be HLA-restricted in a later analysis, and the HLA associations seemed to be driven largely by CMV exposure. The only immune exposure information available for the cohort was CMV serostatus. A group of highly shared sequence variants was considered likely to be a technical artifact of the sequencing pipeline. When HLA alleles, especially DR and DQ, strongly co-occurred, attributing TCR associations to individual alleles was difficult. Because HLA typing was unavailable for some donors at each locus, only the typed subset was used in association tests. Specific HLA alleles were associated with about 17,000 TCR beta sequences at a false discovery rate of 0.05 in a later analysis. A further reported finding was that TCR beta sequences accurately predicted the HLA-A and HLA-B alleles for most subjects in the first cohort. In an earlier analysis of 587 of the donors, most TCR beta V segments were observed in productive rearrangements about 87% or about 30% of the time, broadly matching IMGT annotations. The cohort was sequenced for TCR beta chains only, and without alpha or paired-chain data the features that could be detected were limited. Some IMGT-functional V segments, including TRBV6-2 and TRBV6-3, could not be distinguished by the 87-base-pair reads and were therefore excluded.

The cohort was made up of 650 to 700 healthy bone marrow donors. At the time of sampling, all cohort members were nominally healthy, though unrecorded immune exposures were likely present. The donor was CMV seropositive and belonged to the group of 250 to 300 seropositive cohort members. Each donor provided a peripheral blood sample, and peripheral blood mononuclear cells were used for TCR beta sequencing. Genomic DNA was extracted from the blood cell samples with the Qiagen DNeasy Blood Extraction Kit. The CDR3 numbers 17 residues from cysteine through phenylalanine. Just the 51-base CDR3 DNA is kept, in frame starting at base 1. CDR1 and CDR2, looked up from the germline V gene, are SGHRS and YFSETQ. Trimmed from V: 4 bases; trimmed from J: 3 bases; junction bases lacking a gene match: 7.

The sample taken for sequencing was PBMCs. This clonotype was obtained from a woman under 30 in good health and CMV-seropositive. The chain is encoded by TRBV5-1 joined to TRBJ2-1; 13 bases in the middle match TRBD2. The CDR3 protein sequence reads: CASSGGLAGKNYNEQFF. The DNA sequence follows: TGCGCCAGCAGCGGGGGACTAGCGGGGAAGAACTACAATGAGCAGTTCTTC.